Following are 21 T cell receptor beta chains from one sample sequenced in a study of control samples from healthy donors and cancer patients. Method: immunoSEQ multiplex PCR; TCRdb's copy keeps in-frame clones and lacks some. The sample holds about 30,000 clones, roughly 78% seen once. The sequenced sample consisted of PBMCs. Every receptor here comes from a man in his fifties or sixties with head and neck cancer.

This clone occurred once. The chain employs TRBV15 and TRBJ2-7, with TRBD2 matching 10 bases. Germline V gives CDR1 LNHNV, CDR2 YYDKDF (reference sequence). V lost 10 bases and J lost 6; bases outside the gene matches: 18. The CDR3 length is 16 residues. CDR3 nucleotides: TGTGCCAAGAGGGGCAGAGGGACTAAGCGGGAGGGCGAGCAGTACTTC. This sequence encodes CAKRGRGTKREGEQYF. Variable domain in full (rest from reference TRBV15 and TRBJ2-7): DAMVIQNPRYQVTQFGKPVTLSCSQTLNHNVMYWYQQKSSQAPKLLFHYYDKDFNNEADTPDNFQSRRPNTSFCFLDIRSPGLGDTAMYLCAKRGRGTKREGEQYFGPGTRLTVT.

The V call is TRBV6-6, the J call TRBJ2-1; 7 bases align to TRBD2. Germline V gene lookup returns CDR1 MNHNY and CDR2 SVGAGI (reference sequence). The CDR3 is 14 residues long. V shed 7 bases, J shed 4 bases, and the junction held 7 bases outside the gene matches. For the CDR3, the DNA is TGTGCCAGCACTTGGGCGGGAGATTACAATGAGCAGTTCTTC. Protein: CASTWAGDYNEQFF.

The chain carries TRBV9 and TRBJ2-1; no firm D call. Trimming stripped 7 bases from V and 5 bases from J, with 4 bases between. Germline V CDR1 and CDR2: SGDLS, YYNGEE. CDR3 length equals 10 residues. The CDR3 here is CASGNNEQFF. CDR3 coding DNA: TGTGCCAGCGGAAACAATGAGCAGTTCTTC. The full variable domain, rest sourced from reference TRBV9 and TRBJ2-1, is DSGVTQTPKHLITATGQRVTLRCSPRSGDLSVYWYQQSLDQGLQFLIQYYNGEERAKGNILERFSAQQFPDLHSELNLSSLELGDSALYFCASGNNEQFFGPGTRLTVL.

The CDR3 loop reads CASWEGAYGANVLTF. The CDR3 DNA is TGCGCCAGCTGGGAAGGGGCCTATGGGGCCAACGTCCTGACTTTC. The chain combines TRBV5-1 with TRBJ2-6, with a possible D match to TRBD1 (5 bases). The germline V gene has CDR1 SGHRS and CDR2 YFSETQ. This CDR3 is built from 15 residues. V dropped 7 bases and J dropped 3 bases, with 14 bases sitting between them. Looking up the rest from reference TRBV5-1 and TRBJ2-6 gives the full variable domain: KAGVTQTPRYLIKTRGQQVTLSCSPISGHRSVSWYQQTPGQGLQFLFEYFSETQRNKGNFPGRFSGRQFSNSRSEMNVSTLELGDSALYLCASWEGAYGANVLTFGAGSRLTVL.

This clone was counted a single time. The chain is built from TRBV19 and TRBJ2-7; 13 positions agree with TRBD2. The CDR3 runs to 16 residues. V lost 5 bases to trimming and J lost 6 bases; unmatched junction nucleotides: 10. Germline V gene sequence: CDR1 LNHDA, CDR2 SQIVND (reference sequence). CDR3 residues: CASSVRTSGSFREQYF. CDR3 coding DNA: TGTGCCAGTAGTGTCCGGACTAGCGGGAGTTTCCGCGAGCAGTACTTC.

The rearrangement joins TRBV30 to TRBJ1-3; D unclear. Germline CDR1 and CDR2: GTSNPN and SVGIG (reference sequence). The length of the CDR3 is 13 residues. V lost 0 bases, J lost 2 bases, and 5 bases lay in between. CDR3 sequence reads: CAWSVKPGNTIYF. The CDR3 DNA reads TGTGCCTGGAGTGTTAAACCTGGAAACACCATATATTTT.

This clone was observed a single time. The V and J genes are TRBV3-1 (or the pseudogene TRBV3-2) and TRBJ2-7; 10 bases match TRBD1. Germline V lookup: CDR1 LGHDT, CDR2 YNNKEL (reference sequence). J was trimmed by 10 bases and V by 1 base; bases with no gene match: 4. This CDR3 comprises 13 residues. The DNA for the CDR3 is TGTGCCAGCAGCCAAGCCGGGACAGGGGTTCAGTACTTC. This translates into CASSQAGTGVQYF.

This clone was recorded a few times. The chain has TRBV19 and TRBJ2-5, with D unresolved. V gave up 1 base and J gave up 2 bases, with 5 bases separating them. The CDR3 runs to 13 residues. CDR1 is LNHDA, CDR2 SQIVND, per germline (reference sequence). CDR3 bases: TGTGCCAGTAGTATAGTTGCGCAAGAGACCCAGTACTTC. Residues: CASSIVAQETQYF.

CDR3 protein: CASSLDRLATDTQYF. CDR3 coding DNA: TGTGCCAGCAGCTTAGATCGCCTAGCGACAGATACGCAGTATTTT. The chain recombines TRBV11-2 with TRBJ2-3; the D gene is possibly TRBD2 (6 bases). This CDR3 has 15 amino acids. Germline CDR1 is SGHAT and CDR2 is FQNNGV. V lost 0 bases and J lost 3, with 10 bases in between.

This sequence joins TRBV30 and TRBJ2-7; the D gene is possibly TRBD1 (6 bases). The CDR3 is made up of 14 amino acids. V was pared by 3 bases and J by 5 bases, with 17 bases between. The V gene's germline CDR1 is GTSNPN and CDR2 SVGIG (reference sequence). The CDR3 region is CAWRAGVAGHEQYF. In DNA, the CDR3 is TGTGCCTGGAGAGCAGGGGTGGCTGGCCACGAGCAGTACTTC.

The V and J genes are TRBV14 and TRBJ2-1; 8 bases are a match to TRBD1. This CDR3 region has 16 residues. Germline loops: CDR1 SGHDN, CDR2 FVKESK. The ends lost 2 bases at V and 4 bases at J; junction bases unmatched: 7. CDR3 region: CASSQTGTGVYNEQFF. CDR3 sequence (DNA): TGTGCCAGCAGCCAAACAGGGACAGGAGTTTACAATGAGCAGTTCTTC.

The chain is built from TRBV7-8 and TRBJ2-7; D might be TRBD2 (5 bases). The germline gives CDR1 SGHVS, CDR2 FQNEAQ. This CDR3 has 11 amino acids. Trimming left V 5 bases short and J 5 bases short, with 7 bases between. CDR3 sequence (DNA): TGTGCCAGCAGCCCGGGGAACGAGCAGTACTTC. Protein: CASSPGNEQYF.

The chain combines TRBV4-1 with TRBJ1-5; D is perhaps TRBD1 (5 bases). The CDR3 is made up of 17 amino acids. The V gene lost 4 bases and the J gene lost 0 bases, with 16 bases spanning the gap. CDR1 MGHRA and CDR2 YSYEKL come from the germline V gene. The CDR3: CASSPISGRYSNQPQHF. CDR3 nucleotide sequence: TGCGCCAGCAGCCCGATTTCGGGACGGTATAGCAATCAGCCCCAGCATTTT.

The chain recombines TRBV7-6 with TRBJ2-7, with TRBD2 matching 7 bases. This CDR3 has 14 residues. J was trimmed by 5 bases and V by 1 base; bases with no gene match: 5. Germline lookup yields CDR1 SGHVS and CDR2 FNYEAQ. CDR3 loop: CASSLGAGRDEQYF. Written as DNA, the CDR3 is TGTGCCAGCAGCTTAGGGGCAGGGAGGGACGAGCAGTACTTC.

The chain is built from TRBV7-9 and TRBJ1-1, with D possibly matching TRBD1 (5 bases). Trimming removed 2 bases at V and 4 bases at J, with 11 bases between. Germline loops: CDR1 SEHNR, CDR2 FQNEAQ (reference sequence). The CDR3 has 14 amino acids. DNA for the CDR3: TGTGCCAGCAGCTTAAGCAGGGCCGCCACTGAAGCTTTCTTT. Its protein is CASSLSRAATEAFF.

In its sample, this clone was seen a few times. The rearrangement links TRBV15 to TRBJ2-3; tentatively, D is TRBD1 (6 bases). Germline-derived CDR1 and CDR2 are LNHNV and YYDKDF (reference sequence). The CDR3 is made up of 18 amino acids. V was pared by 3 bases and J by 3 bases, with 22 bases between. DNA for the CDR3: TGTGCCACCAGCAGTCCCGTCCAGGGACAATATCTTACAGATACGCAGTATTTT. It specifies CATSSPVQGQYLTDTQYF.

This chain uses TRBV12-5 with TRBJ1-2; 7 nucleotides line up with TRBD1. The CDR3 is 13 residues long. Germline V gene lookup returns CDR1 LGHNT and CDR2 FRNRAP. Losses at the gene ends were 7 bases for V and 6 bases for J; bases not matched to a gene: 8. The CDR3 is CASALGGLNGYTF. CDR3 nucleotide sequence: TGTGCTAGTGCTTTAGGGGGCCTGAATGGCTACACCTTC.

V gene TRBV29-1 combines with J gene TRBJ2-5; 7 bases fit TRBD1. The junction had 4 bases not matched to a gene; V was cut back by 5 bases and J by 1 base. In germline, CDR1 is SQVTM, CDR2 ANQGSEA. This CDR3 comprises 13 residues. CDR3 DNA: TGCAGCGTTCAACAGGGGCCCCAAGAGACCCAGTACTTC. This sequence encodes CSVQQGPQETQYF.

The chain combines TRBV6-2 or TRBV6-3 with TRBJ2-7; 7 bases line up with TRBD2. CDR1 MNHEY and CDR2 SVGEGT come from the germline V gene. V was pared by 5 bases and J by 0 bases, with 10 bases of the junction left unmatched. The CDR3 contains 16 residues. In nucleotides, the CDR3 is TGTGCCAGCAGTCGTGGGAGCGGGGCCCTCTCCTACGAGCAGTACTTC. This translates into CASSRGSGALSYEQYF.

J is TRBJ2-7 and V is TRBV7-3; TRBD2 matches 13 bases. This CDR3 has 15 amino acids. The junction had 2 bases not matched to a gene; V was cut back by 2 bases and J by 4 bases. Germline V gene sequence: CDR1 SGHTA, CDR2 FQGTGA. The DNA of the CDR3 is TGTGCCAGCAGCTTAGGACTAGCGGGAGTGTACGAGCAGTACTTC. Protein sequence: CASSLGLAGVYEQYF.

The chain couples TRBV6-5 to TRBJ2-4; no definite D call. The germline CDR1 and CDR2 sequences are MNHEY and SVGAGI. V lost 2 bases, J lost 4 bases, and 9 bases lay in between. This CDR3 is built from 14 residues. CDR3 region: CASSYGPAKNIQYF. For the CDR3, the DNA is TGTGCCAGCAGTTACGGTCCGGCTAAAAACATTCAGTACTTC.